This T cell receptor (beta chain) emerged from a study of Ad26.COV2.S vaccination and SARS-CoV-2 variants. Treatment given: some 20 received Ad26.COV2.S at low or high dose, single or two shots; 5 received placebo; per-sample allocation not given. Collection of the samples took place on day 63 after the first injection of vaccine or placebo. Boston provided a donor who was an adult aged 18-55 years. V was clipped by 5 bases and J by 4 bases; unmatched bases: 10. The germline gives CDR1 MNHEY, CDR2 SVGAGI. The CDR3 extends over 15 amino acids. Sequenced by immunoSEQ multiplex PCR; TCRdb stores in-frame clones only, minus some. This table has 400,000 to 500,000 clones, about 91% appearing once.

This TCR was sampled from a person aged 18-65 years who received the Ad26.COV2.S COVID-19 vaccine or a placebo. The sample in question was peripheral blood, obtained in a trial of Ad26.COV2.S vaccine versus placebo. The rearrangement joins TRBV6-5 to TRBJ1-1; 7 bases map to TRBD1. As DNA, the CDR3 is TGTGCCAGCAGTACCCCCGGGACAGCTGGCACTGAAGCTTTCTTT. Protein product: CASSTPGTAGTEAFF.